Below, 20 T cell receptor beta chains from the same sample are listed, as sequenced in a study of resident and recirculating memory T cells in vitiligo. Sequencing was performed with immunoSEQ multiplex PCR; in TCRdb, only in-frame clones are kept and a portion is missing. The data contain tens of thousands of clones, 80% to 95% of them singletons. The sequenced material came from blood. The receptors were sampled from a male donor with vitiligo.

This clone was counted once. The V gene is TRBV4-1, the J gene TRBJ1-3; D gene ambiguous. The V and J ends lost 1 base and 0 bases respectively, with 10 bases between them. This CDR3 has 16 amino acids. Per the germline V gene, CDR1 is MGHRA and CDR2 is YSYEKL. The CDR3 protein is CASSQGGVSSGNTIYF. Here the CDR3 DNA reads TGCGCCAGCAGCCAAGGCGGGGTCAGCTCTGGAAACACCATATATTTT.

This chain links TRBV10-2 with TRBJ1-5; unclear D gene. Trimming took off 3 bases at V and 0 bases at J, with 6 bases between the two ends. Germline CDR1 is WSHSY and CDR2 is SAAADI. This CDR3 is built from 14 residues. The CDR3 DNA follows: TGCGCCAGCAGTGACAGGAATAGCAATCAGCCCCAGCATTTT. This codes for CASSDRNSNQPQHF.

CDR3 residues: CASSHTGAGELFF. The DNA of the CDR3 is TGTGCCAGCAGCCATACAGGGGCCGGGGAGCTGTTTTTT. J is TRBJ2-2 and V is TRBV7-3, with 7 bases matching TRBD1. CDR1 is SGHTA and CDR2 is FQGTGA in the germline V gene. The CDR3 spans 13 residues. Losses at the gene ends were 5 bases for V and 6 bases for J; bases not matched to a gene: 3.

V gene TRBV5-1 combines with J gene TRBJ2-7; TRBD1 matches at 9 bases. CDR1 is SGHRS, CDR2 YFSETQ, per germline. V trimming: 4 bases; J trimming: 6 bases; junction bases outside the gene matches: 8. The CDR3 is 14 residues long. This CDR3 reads CASSPSRDRAEQYF. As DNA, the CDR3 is TGCGCCAGCAGCCCCTCCCGGGACAGGGCCGAGCAGTACTTC. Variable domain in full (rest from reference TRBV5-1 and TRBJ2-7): KAGVTQTPRYLIKTRGQQVTLSCSPISGHRSVSWYQQTPGQGLQFLFEYFSETQRNKGNFPGRFSGRQFSNSRSEMNVSTLELGDSALYLCASSPSRDRAEQYFGPGTRLTVT.

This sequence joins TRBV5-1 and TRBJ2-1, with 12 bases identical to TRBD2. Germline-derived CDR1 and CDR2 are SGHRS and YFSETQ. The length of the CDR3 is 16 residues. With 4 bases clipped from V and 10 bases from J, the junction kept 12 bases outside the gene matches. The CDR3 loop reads CASSVLAGGRSGEQFF. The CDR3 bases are TGCGCCAGCAGCGTACTAGCGGGGGGAAGGTCCGGGGAGCAGTTCTTC.

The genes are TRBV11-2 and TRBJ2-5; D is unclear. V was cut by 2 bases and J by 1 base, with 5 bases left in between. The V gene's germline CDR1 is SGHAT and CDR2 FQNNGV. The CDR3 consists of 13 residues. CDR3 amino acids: CASSLWAQETQYF. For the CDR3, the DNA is TGTGCCAGCAGCTTATGGGCCCAAGAGACCCAGTACTTC.

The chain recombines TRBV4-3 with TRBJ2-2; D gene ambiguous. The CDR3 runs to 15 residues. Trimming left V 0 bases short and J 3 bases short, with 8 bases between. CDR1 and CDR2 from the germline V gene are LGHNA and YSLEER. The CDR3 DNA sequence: TGCGCCAGCAGCCAAGATCCAGGTTACACCGGGGAGCTGTTTTTT. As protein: CASSQDPGYTGELFF.

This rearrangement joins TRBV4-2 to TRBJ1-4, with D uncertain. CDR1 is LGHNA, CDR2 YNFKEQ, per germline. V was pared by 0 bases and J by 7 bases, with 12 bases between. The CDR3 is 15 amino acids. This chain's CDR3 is CASSQDGRRGEKLFF. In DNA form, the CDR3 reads TGTGCCAGCAGCCAAGATGGCCGGCGGGGTGAAAAACTGTTTTTT.

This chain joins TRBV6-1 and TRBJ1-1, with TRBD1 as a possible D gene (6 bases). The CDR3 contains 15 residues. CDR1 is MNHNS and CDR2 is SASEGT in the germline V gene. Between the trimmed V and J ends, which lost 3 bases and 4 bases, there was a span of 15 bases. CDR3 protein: CASSDAQGAATEAFF. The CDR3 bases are TGTGCCAGCAGTGATGCACAGGGTGCCGCCACTGAAGCTTTCTTT.

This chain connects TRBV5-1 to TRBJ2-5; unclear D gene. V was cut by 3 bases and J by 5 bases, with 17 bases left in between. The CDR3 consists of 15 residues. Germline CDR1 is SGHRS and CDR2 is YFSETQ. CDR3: CASSSLSDMHETQYF. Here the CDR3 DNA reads TGCGCCAGCAGCTCCTTATCAGACATGCATGAGACCCAGTACTTC.

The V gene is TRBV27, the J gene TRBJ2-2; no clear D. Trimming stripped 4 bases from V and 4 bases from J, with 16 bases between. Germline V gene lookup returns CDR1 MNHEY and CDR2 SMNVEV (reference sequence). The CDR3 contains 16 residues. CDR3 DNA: TGTGCCAGCAGTTCCTCTGGAACTCCTAGCACCGGGGAGCTGTTTTTT. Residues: CASSSSGTPSTGELFF.

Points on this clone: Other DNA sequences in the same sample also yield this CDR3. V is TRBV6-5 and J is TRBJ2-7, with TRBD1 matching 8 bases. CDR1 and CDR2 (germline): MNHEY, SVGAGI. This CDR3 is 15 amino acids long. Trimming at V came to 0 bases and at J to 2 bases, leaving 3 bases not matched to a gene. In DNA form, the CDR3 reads TGTGCCAGCAGTTACTCCGGACAGGGCGCCTACGAGCAGTACTTC. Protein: CASSYSGQGAYEQYF.

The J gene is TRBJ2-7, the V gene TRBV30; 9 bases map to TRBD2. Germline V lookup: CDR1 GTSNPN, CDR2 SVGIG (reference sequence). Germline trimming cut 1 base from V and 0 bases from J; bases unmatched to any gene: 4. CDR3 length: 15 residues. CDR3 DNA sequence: TGTGCCTGGAGTGATCTAGCGGGGAGCTCCTACGAGCAGTACTTC. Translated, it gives CAWSDLAGSSYEQYF.

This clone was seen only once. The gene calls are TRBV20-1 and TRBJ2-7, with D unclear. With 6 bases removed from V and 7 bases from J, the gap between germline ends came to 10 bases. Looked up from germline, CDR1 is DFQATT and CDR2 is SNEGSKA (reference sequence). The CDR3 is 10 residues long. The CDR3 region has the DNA TGCAGTGCCAGGCTTGAAGAGCAGTACTTC. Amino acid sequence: CSARLEEQYF.

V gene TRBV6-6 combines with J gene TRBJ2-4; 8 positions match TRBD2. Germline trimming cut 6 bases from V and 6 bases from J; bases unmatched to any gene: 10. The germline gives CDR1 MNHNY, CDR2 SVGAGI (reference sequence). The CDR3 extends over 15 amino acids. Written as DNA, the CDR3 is TGTGCCAGCAGCCCCACGGGGGGGTCGACAAACATTCAGTACTTC. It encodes CASSPTGGSTNIQYF.

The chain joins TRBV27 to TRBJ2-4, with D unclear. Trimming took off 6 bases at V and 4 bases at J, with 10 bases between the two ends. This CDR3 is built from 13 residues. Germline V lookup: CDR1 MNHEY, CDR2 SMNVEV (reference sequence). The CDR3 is CASRVSGKNIQYF. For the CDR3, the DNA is TGTGCCAGCAGGGTCTCCGGGAAAAACATTCAGTACTTC.

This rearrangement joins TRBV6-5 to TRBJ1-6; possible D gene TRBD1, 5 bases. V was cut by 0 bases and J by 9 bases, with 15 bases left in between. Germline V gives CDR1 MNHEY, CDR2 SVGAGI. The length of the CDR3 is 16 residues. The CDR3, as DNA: TGTGCCAGCAGTTACTCTTTCACAGGCTCGGGTTCACCCCTCCACTTT. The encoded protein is CASSYSFTGSGSPLHF.

CDR3 region: CASATGGQPQHF. The CDR3 DNA reads as TGTGCCAGTGCGACAGGGGGCCAGCCCCAGCATTTT. The chain uses TRBV19 and TRBJ1-5, with TRBD1 identical over 10 bases. Germline V CDR1 and CDR2: LNHDA, SQIVND (reference sequence). With 8 bases clipped from V and 7 bases from J, the junction kept 2 bases outside the gene matches. This CDR3 has 12 amino acids.

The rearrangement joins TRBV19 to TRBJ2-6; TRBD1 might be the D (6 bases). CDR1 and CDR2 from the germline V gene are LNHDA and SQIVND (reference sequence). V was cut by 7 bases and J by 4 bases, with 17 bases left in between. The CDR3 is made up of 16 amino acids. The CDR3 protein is CASTSIGGTGANVLTF. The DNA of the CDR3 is TGTGCCAGTACAAGTATAGGGGGAACCGGGGCCAACGTCCTGACTTTC. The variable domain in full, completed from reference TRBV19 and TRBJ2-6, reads DGGITQSPKYLFRKEGQNVTLSCEQNLNHDAMYWYRQDPGQGLRLIYYSQIVNDFQKGDIAEGYSVSREKKESFPLTVTSAQKNPTAFYLCASTSIGGTGANVLTFGAGSRLTVL.

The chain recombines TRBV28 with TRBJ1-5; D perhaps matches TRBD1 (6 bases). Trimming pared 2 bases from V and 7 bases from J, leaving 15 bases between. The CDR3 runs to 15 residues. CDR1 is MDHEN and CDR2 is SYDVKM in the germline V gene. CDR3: CASSLQGKRGQPQHF. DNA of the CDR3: TGTGCCAGCAGTTTACAGGGGAAGAGGGGCCAGCCCCAGCATTTT.